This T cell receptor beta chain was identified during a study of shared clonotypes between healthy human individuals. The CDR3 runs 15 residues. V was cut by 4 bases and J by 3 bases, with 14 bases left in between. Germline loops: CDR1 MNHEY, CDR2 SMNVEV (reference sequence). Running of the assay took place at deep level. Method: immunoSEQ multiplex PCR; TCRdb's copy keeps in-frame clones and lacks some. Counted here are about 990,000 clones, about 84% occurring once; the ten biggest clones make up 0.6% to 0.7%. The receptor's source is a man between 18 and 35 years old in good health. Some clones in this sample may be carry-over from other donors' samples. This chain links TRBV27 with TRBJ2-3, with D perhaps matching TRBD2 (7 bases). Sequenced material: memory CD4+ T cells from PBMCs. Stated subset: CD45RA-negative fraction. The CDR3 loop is CASSSWGGRTDTQYF. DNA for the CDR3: TGTGCCAGCAGTTCCTGGGGGGGCAGGACAGATACGCAGTATTTT.